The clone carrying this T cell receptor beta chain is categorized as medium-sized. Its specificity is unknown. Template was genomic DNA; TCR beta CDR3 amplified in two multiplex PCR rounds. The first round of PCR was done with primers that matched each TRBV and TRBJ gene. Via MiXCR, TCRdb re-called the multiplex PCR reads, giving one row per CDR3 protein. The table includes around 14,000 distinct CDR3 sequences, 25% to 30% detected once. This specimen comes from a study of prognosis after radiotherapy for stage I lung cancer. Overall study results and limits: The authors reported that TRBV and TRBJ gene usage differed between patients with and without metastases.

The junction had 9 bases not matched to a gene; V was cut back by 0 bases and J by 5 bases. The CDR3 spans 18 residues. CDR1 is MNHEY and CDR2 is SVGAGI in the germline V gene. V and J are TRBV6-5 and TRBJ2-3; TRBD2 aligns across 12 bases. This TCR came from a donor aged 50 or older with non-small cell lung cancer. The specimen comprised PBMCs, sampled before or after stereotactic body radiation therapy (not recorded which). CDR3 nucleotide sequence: TGTGCCAGCAGTTACTCCGGGACTAGCGGGTTATTTGGAGATACGCAGTATTTT. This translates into CASSYSGTSGLFGDTQYF.